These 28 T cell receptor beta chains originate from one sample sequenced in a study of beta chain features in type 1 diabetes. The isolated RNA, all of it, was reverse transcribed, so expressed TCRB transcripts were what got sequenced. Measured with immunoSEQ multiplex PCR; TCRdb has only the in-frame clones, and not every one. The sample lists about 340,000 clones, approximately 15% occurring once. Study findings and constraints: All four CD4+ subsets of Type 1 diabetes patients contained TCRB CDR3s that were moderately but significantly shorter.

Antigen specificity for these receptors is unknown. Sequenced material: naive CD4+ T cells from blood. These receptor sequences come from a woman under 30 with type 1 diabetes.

The CDR3 DNA is TGCGCCAGCGGACTCAGACAGGGACGGGCAGATACGCAGTATTTT. Protein product: CASGLRQGRADTQYF. J is TRBJ2-3 and V is TRBV5-1; TRBD1 aligns across 7 bases. V lost 7 bases, J lost 4 bases, and 12 bases stayed unmatched. Germline V gene data show CDR1 as SGHRS and CDR2 as YFSETQ. The CDR3 spans 15 residues.

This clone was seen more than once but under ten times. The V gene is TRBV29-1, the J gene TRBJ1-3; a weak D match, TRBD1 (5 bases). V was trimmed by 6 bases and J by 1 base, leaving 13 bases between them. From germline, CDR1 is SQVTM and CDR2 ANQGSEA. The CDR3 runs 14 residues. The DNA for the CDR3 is TGCAGCGTGAGACAGCTCTTATCTGGAAACACCATATATTTT. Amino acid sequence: CSVRQLLSGNTIYF.

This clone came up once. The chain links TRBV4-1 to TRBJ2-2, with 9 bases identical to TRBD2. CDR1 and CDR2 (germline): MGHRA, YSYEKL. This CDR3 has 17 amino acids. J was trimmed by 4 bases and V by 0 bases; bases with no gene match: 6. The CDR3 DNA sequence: TGCGCCAGCAGCCAAGATGAACTAGCGGGTACCACCGGGGAGCTGTTTTTT. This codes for CASSQDELAGTTGELFF.

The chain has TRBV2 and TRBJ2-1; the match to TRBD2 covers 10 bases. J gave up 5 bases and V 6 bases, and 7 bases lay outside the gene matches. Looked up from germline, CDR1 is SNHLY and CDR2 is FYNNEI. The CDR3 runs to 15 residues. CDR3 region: CASRSTSGTHNEQFF. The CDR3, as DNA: TGTGCCAGCAGATCTACTAGCGGGACCCACAATGAGCAGTTCTTC.

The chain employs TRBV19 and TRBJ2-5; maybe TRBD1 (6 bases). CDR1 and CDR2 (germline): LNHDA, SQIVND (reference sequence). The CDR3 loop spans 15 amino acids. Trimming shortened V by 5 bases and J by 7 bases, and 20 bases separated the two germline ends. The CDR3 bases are TGTGCCAGTAGTCCCCGGGACACTGATATGGGGACCCAGTACTTC. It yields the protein CASSPRDTDMGTQYF. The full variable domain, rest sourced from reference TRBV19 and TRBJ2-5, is DGGITQSPKYLFRKEGQNVTLSCEQNLNHDAMYWYRQDPGQGLRLIYYSQIVNDFQKGDIAEGYSVSREKKESFPLTVTSAQKNPTAFYLCASSPRDTDMGTQYFGPGTRLLVL.

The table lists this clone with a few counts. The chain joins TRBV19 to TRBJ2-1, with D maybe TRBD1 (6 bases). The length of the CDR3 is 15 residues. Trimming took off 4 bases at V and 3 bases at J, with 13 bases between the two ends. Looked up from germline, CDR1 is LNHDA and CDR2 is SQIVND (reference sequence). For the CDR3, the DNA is TGTGCCAGTAGTACCCTAGGACAGAGCTACAATGAGCAGTTCTTC. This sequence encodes CASSTLGQSYNEQFF.

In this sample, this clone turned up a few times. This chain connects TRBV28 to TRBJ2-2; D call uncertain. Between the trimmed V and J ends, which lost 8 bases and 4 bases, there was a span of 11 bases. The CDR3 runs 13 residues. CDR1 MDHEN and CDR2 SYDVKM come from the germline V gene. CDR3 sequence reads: CASQSAVTGELFF. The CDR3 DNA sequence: TGTGCCAGCCAATCGGCGGTCACCGGGGAGCTGTTTTTT. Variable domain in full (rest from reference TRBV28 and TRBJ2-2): DVKVTQSSRYLVKRTGEKVFLECVQDMDHENMFWYRQDPGLGLRLIYFSYDVKMKEKGDIPEGYSVSREKKERFSLILESASTNQTSMYLCASQSAVTGELFFGEGSRLTVL.

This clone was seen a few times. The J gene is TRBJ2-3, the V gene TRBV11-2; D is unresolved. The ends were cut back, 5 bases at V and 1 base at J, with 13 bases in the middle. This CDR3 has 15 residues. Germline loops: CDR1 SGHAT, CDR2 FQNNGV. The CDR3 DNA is TGTGCCAGCAGCCGCGGAACGTCTCGCACAGATACGCAGTATTTT. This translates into CASSRGTSRTDTQYF.

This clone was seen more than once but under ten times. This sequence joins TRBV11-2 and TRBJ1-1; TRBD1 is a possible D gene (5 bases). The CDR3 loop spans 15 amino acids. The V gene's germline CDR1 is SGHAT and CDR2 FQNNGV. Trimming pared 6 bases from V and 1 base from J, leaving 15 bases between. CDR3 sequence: CASRRPGGKNTEAFF. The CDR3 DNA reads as TGTGCCAGCAGAAGACCCGGGGGGAAGAACACTGAAGCTTTCTTT.

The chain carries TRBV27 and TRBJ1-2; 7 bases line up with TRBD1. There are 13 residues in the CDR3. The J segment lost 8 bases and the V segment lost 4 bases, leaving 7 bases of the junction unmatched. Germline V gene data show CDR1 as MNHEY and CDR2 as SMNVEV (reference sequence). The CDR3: CASSSETGKGYTF. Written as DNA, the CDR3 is TGTGCCAGCAGTTCCGAGACAGGGAAAGGCTACACCTTC.

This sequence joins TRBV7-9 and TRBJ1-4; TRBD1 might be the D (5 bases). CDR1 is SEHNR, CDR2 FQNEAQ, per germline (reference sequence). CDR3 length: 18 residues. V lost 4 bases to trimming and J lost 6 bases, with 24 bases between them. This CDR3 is CASSSRWGFTIGHEKLFF. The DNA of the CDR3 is TGTGCCAGCAGCTCCCGTTGGGGCTTTACCATCGGGCATGAAAAACTGTTTTTT.

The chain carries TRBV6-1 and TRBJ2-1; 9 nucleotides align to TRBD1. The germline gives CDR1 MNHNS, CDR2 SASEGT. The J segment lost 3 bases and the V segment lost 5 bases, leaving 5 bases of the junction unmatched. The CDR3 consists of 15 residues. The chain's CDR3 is CASSKDRGFYNEQFF. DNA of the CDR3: TGTGCCAGCAGTAAGGACAGGGGTTTCTACAATGAGCAGTTCTTC.

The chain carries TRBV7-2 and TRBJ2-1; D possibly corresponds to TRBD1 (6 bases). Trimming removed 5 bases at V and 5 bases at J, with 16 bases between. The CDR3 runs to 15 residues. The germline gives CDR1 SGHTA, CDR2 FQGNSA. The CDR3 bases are TGTGCCAGCAGCACATACAGGGAGCGGAACAATGAGCAGTTCTTC. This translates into CASSTYRERNNEQFF.

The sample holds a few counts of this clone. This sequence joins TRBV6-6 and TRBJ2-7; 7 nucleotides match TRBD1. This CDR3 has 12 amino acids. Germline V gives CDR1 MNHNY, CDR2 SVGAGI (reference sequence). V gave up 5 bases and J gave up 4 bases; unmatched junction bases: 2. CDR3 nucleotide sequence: TGTGCCAGCAGTAAACAGGGGTACGAGCAGTACGTC. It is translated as CASSKQGYEQYV.

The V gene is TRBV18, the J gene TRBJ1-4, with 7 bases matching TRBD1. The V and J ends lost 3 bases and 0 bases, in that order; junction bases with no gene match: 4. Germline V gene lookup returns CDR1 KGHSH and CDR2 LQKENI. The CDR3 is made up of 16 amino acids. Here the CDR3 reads CASSPRQGSTNEKLFF. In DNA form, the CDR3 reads TGTGCCAGCTCACCGAGACAGGGTTCAACTAATGAAAAACTGTTTTTT.

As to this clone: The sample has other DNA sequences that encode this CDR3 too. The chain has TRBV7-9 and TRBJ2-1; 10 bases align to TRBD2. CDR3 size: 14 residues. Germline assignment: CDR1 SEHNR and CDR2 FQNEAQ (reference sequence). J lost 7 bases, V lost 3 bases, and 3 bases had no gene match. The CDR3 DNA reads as TGTGCCAGCAGCTTGGGACTAGCGTTGAATGAGCAGTTCTTC. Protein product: CASSLGLALNEQFF.

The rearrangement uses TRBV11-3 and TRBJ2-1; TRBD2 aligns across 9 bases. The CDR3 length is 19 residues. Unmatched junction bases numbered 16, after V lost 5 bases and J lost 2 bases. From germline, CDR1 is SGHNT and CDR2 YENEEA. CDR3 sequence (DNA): TGTGCCAGCAGCCTCAGTGGATGGGGTAGCGGGAGTGCCTACAATGAGCAGTTCTTC. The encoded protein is CASSLSGWGSGSAYNEQFF.

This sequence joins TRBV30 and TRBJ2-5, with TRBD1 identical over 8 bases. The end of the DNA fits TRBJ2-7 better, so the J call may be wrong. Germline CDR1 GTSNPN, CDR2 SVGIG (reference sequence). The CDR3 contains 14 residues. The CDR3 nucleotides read TGTGCCTGCCAAATCCGGACAGGGTCCTACGAGCAGTACTTC. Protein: CACQIRTGSYEQYF.

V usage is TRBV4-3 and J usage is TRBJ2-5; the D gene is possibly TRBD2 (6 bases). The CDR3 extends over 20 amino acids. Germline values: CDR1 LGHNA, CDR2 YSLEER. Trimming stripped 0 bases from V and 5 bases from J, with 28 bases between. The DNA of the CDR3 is TGCGCCAGCAGCCAAGAGCGGGGAGTAGGACACATATCGGGGAGGGAGACCCAGTACTTC. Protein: CASSQERGVGHISGRETQYF.

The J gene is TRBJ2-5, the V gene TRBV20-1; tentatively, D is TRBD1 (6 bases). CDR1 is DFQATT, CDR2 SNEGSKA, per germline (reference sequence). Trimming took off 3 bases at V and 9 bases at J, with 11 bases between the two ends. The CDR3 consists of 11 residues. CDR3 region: CSASSKGAQYF. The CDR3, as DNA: TGCAGTGCTAGCTCAAAGGGGGCCCAGTACTTC.

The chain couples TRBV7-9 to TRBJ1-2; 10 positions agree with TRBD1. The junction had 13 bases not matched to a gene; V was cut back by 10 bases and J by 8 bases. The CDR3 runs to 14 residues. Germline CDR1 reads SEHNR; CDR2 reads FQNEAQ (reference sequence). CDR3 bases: TGTGCCATGAGAGCCGGGACAGGGGACCGGGGCTACACCTTC. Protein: CAMRAGTGDRGYTF.

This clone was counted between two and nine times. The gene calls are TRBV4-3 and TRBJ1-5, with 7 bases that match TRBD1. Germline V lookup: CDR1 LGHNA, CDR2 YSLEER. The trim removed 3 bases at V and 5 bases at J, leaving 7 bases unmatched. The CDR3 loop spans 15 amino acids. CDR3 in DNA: TGCGCCAGCAGCCATCAAAAGGGGGCTGATCAGCCCCAGCATTTT. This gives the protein CASSHQKGADQPQHF.

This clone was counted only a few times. CDR3 sequence (DNA): TGTGCCAGCAGCTCGGTGGCGGGGAACGAGCAGTACTTC. Translation: CASSSVAGNEQYF. The chain uses TRBV27 and TRBJ2-7; D may be TRBD2 (6 bases). CDR1 and CDR2 (germline): MNHEY, SMNVEV (reference sequence). V was trimmed by 6 bases and J by 5 bases, leaving 14 bases between them. The CDR3 extends over 13 amino acids.

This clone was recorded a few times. The CDR3 sequence is CASTLRLTDTQYF. The CDR3 DNA sequence: TGTGCCAGCACCCTGAGGCTGACAGATACGCAGTATTTT. This chain links TRBV5-5 with TRBJ2-3, with D hard to call. From germline, CDR1 is SGHKS and CDR2 YYEKEE (reference sequence). Deletions cut 6 bases from V and 3 bases from J, with 11 bases between. The CDR3 is made up of 13 amino acids.

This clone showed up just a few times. In DNA form, the CDR3 reads TGTGCCAGCAGCCAACAGGGGACTGAAGCTTTCTTT. Residues: CASSQQGTEAFF. This chain joins TRBV5-4 and TRBJ1-1; 7 positions match TRBD1. The CDR3 consists of 12 residues. The V and J ends lost 4 bases and 5 bases, in that order; junction bases with no gene match: 2. Germline V gives CDR1 SGHNT, CDR2 YYREEE (reference sequence).

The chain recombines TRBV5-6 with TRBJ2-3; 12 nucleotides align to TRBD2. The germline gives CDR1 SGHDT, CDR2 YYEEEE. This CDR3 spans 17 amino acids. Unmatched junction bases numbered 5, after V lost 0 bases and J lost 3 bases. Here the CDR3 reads CASSLVASGRETDTQYF. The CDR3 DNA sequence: TGTGCCAGCAGCTTGGTGGCTAGCGGGAGGGAAACAGATACGCAGTATTTT.

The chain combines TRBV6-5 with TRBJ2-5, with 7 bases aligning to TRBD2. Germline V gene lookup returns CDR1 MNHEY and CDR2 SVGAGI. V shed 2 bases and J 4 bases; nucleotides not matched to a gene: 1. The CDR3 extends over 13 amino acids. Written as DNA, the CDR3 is TGTGCCAGCAGTTACGGCGGGGGAGAGACCCAGTACTTC. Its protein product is CASSYGGGETQYF.

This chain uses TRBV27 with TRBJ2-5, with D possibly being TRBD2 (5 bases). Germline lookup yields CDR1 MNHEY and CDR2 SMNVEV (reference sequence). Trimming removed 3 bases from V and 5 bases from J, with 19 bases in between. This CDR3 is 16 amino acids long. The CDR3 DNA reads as TGTGCCAGCAGTTTGGCTCTTTCGGGGTTGCGGGAGACCCAGTACTTC. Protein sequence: CASSLALSGLRETQYF.